The 9 T cell receptor beta chains reported below all come from one sample, sequenced in a study of CD8 T cells in Susac syndrome (dated by TCRdb to between 2018 and 2021). Library construction relied on the immunoSEQ multiplex PCR assay. RNA was extracted with the RNeasy kit and roughly 0.5 to 1 ug was reverse transcribed using random hexamers. The raw public reads went through TCRdb reprocessing: fastp at Q25, MiXCR clone calling, in-frame beta chains kept. Each CDR3 protein appears once, grouped with its most common genes and DNA. This sample gives hundreds of thousands of distinct CDR3 sequences in total; 90% to 97% of them show up just once. Approximately 0.1% of the sample is in the top ten clones. The specimen sequenced was CD4+ T cells from PBMCs. Receptors were obtained from a human donor with Susac syndrome.

The chain recombines TRBV30 with TRBJ1-1; weak D call: TRBD1 (5 bases). Trimming stripped 2 bases from V and 6 bases from J, with 13 bases between. From germline, CDR1 is GTSNPN and CDR2 SVGIG (reference sequence). The CDR3 has 13 amino acids. This CDR3 is CAWSTPGNPEAFF. The CDR3, as DNA: TGTGCCTGGAGTACTCCAGGGAATCCTGAAGCTTTCTTT.

This chain joins TRBV20-1 and TRBJ2-1; D is undetermined. This CDR3 comprises 14 residues. CDR1 is DFQATT, CDR2 SNEGSKA, per germline (reference sequence). The ends were cut back, 1 base at V and 7 bases at J, with 14 bases in the middle. CDR3 sequence: CSARAPNLRNEQFF. The CDR3 DNA reads as TGCAGTGCTAGAGCTCCTAACCTCAGGAATGAGCAGTTCTTC.

The chain recombines TRBV2 with TRBJ2-1; D is unclear. Germline CDR1 reads SNHLY; CDR2 reads FYNNEI. Deletions cut 3 bases from V and 8 bases from J, with 8 bases between. The CDR3 is made up of 12 amino acids. CDR3 protein: CASSDPSYEQFF. CDR3 bases: TGTGCCAGCAGTGACCCCTCGTATGAGCAGTTCTTC.

J is TRBJ1-5 and V is TRBV20-1; D uncertain. V was clipped by 1 base and J by 7 bases, with 17 bases between them. Germline CDR1 is DFQATT and CDR2 is SNEGSKA (reference sequence). This CDR3 has 15 amino acids. CDR3 nucleotides: TGCAGTGCTAGAGTAACAGAGGGCGGGAGGCAGCCCCAGCATTTT. This codes for CSARVTEGGRQPQHF.

CDR3 DNA: TGTGCCAGCTCATCTCAACCCCCGGGCCAGTTCTTC. Translation gives CASSSQPPGQFF. The gene calls are TRBV18 and TRBJ2-1; D uncertain. The CDR3 has 12 residues. Germline CDR1 reads KGHSH; CDR2 reads LQKENI. The V end was cut by 5 bases, the J end by 13 bases, with 15 bases between.

This chain links TRBV20-1 with TRBJ2-3; 9 bases line up with TRBD2. CDR3 length: 14 amino acids. Germline CDR1 and CDR2: DFQATT and SNEGSKA (reference sequence). J lost 2 bases, V lost 2 bases, and 2 bases had no gene match. CDR3 sequence reads: CSARLAGNTDTQYF. The CDR3 region has the DNA TGCAGTGCTAGACTAGCGGGGAACACAGATACGCAGTATTTT.

The J gene is TRBJ2-3, the V gene TRBV4-2, with D maybe TRBD1 (6 bases). Between the trimmed V and J ends, which lost 5 bases and 5 bases, there was a span of 26 bases. The CDR3 extends over 18 amino acids. The V gene's germline CDR1 is LGHNA and CDR2 YNFKEQ. The CDR3 loop reads CASSDQGTVPSRIDTQYF. Here the CDR3 DNA reads TGTGCCAGCAGCGATCAGGGGACCGTCCCCAGTCGAATAGATACGCAGTATTTT.

V is TRBV27 and J is TRBJ2-7, with 7 bases lining up with TRBD2. The CDR3 extends over 12 amino acids. CDR1 is MNHEY, CDR2 SMNVEV, per germline (reference sequence). After removal of 6 bases from V and 9 bases from J, the junction contained 8 bases not matched to a gene. DNA for the CDR3: TGTGCCAGCAGAGGACTAGGATCTGCGCAGTACTTC. Translated: CASRGLGSAQYF.

This chain connects TRBV12-3 or TRBV12-4 to TRBJ2-5; D remains ambiguous. The CDR3 runs 13 residues. Deletions cut 3 bases from V and 3 bases from J, with 8 bases between. The CDR3 region is CASSLNSKETQYF. The CDR3 DNA is TGTGCCAGCAGTTTGAACAGTAAAGAGACCCAGTACTTC.